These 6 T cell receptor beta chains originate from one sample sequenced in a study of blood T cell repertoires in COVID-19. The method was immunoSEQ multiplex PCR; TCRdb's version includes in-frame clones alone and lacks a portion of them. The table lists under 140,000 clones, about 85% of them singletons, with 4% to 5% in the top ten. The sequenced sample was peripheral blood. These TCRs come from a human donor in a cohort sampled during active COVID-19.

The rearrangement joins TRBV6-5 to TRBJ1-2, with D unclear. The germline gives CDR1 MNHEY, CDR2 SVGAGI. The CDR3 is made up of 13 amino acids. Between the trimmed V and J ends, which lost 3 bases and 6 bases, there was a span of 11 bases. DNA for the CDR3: TGTGCCAGCAGTTATGCGGCCCTAAATGGCTACACCTTC. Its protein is CASSYAALNGYTF.

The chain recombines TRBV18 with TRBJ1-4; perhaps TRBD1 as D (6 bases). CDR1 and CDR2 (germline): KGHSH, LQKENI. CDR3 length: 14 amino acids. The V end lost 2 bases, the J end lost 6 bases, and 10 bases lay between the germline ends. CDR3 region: CASSPGGQDEKLFF. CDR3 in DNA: TGTGCCAGCTCACCAGGGGGCCAGGATGAAAAACTGTTTTTT.

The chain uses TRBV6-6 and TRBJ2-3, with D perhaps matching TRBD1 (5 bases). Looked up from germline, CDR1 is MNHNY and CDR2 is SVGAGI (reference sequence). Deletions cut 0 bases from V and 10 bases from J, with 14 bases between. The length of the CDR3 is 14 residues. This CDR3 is CASSYSTAESSQYF. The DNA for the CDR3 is TGTGCCAGCAGTTACTCGACAGCAGAGAGTTCGCAGTATTTT.

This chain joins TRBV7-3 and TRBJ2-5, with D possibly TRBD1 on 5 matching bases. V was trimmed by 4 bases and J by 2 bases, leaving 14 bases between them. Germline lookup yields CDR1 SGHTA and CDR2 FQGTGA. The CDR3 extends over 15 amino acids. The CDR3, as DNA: TGTGCCAGCAGCTCCTCCGGTAGGGGACAAGAGACCCAGTACTTC. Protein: CASSSSGRGQETQYF.

In nucleotides, the CDR3 is TGTGCCATCAGTGCGGGTGAAAAACTGTTTTTT. This translates into CAISAGEKLFF. V is TRBV10-3 and J is TRBJ1-4; D unclear. Germline CDR1 and CDR2: ENHRY and SYGVKD. The CDR3 extends over 11 amino acids. The V and J ends lost 4 bases and 7 bases respectively, with 4 bases between them.

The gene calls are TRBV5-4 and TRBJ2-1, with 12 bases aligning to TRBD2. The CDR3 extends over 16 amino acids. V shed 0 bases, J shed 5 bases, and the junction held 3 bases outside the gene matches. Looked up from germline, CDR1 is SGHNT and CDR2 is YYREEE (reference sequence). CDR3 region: CASSLGGLAGDNEQFF. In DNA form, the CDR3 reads TGTGCCAGCAGCTTGGGGGGACTAGCGGGTGACAATGAGCAGTTCTTC.